Listed below are T cell receptor beta chains from one sample, sequenced in a study of memory CD4+ T cells and cytomegalovirus serostatus. TCRdb keeps only in-frame clones here, not all; method: immunoSEQ multiplex PCR. The sample consists of under 65,000 clones, about 78% of them appearing once. The specimen sequenced was memory CD4+ T cells from blood. These receptors came from an adult in good health and CMV-seronegative. Both conserved end residues are part of each CDR3. The order of the fields is CDR3 DNA, CDR3 protein, D gene, J gene, clone size, V gene. The D gene is left open where the match is weak. Clone sizes are given selectively: once, few, many, or a class where the clone is expanded.

TGTGCCTGGACCCGGGCGGGGGCTGGGGGTGAGCAGTTCTTC | CAWTRAGAGGEQFF | - | TRBJ2-1 | - | TRBV30
TGTGCCAGCAGTGAAAGGGAGGCAGGGGGCTATGAGCAGTTCTTC | CASSEREAGGYEQFF | TRBD1 | TRBJ2-1 | - | TRBV6-1
TGTGCCAGCAGCTTAGGGACCCAGACCACAGATACGCAGTATTTT | CASSLGTQTTDTQYF | - | TRBJ2-3 | - | TRBV7-6
TGTGCCAGCAGCTTTATGGAGGATACGCAGTATTTT | CASSFMEDTQYF | - | TRBJ2-3 | - | TRBV11-3
TGCAGCGTTGATAGCGGGAGAGGGGCCTACAATGAGCAGTTCTTC | CSVDSGRGAYNEQFF | TRBD2 | TRBJ2-1 | - | TRBV29-1
TGTGCCAGCGGCAGCAACATGAACACTGAAGCTTTCTTT | CASGSNMNTEAFF | - | TRBJ1-1 | - | TRBV6-1
TGTGCCACCCTAGGAGGGTCCCCCTCTGGAAACACCATATATTTT | CATLGGSPSGNTIYF | - | TRBJ1-3 | - | TRBV28
TGTGCCAGCAGCTTAAGGGGGGCCGGGACTAGGGTTCGGAATGAGCAGTTCTTC | CASSLRGAGTRVRNEQFF | TRBD2 | TRBJ2-1 | - | TRBV11-2
TGTGCCAGCAGCTTAGCGGTTGGCGGCCGGGGACAGGGGGAGCAGTTCTTC | CASSLAVGGRGQGEQFF | TRBD1 | TRBJ2-1 | - | TRBV7-9
TGTGCCAGCAGCTCCTCCTCCGGACTAGCGACCGGGGAGCTGTTTTTT | CASSSSSGLATGELFF | TRBD2 | TRBJ2-2 | - | TRBV7-2
TGTGCCAGCAGTCGGGCTAGCGGAAGGAAAGAGACCCAGTACTTC | CASSRASGRKETQYF | TRBD2 | TRBJ2-5 | - | TRBV6-5
TGTGCCAGCAGCCAGGCGGGTGCAGATACGCAGTATTTT | CASSQAGADTQYF | - | TRBJ2-3 | - | TRBV5-4
TGTGCCAGCAGCGTCCTAGCGGGAGGGTGGAACACCGGGGAGCTGTTTTTT | CASSVLAGGWNTGELFF | TRBD2 | TRBJ2-2 | - | TRBV9
TGTGCCAGCAGCCCCGCAGGCACAGATACGCAGTATTTT | CASSPAGTDTQYF | - | TRBJ2-3 | - | TRBV4-2
TGTGCCAGCAGCCCCATGGGGACCCGTGAAGCTTTCTTT | CASSPMGTREAFF | - | TRBJ1-1 | - | TRBV7-9
TGTGCCAGCGGACAACTCGCAACTAATGAAAAACTGTTTTTT | CASGQLATNEKLFF | - | TRBJ1-4 | - | TRBV6-6
TGTGCCAGCAGTCAACTAACTCAAACGTATAATTCACCCCTCCACTTT | CASSQLTQTYNSPLHF | - | TRBJ1-6 | - | TRBV4-2
TGTGCCAGCAGCGCAGGGGGATTCTCTGGGGCCAACGTCCTGACTTTC | CASSAGGFSGANVLTF | TRBD1 | TRBJ2-6 | - | TRBV5-4
TGTGCCAGCAGCCGAAGAGGTGCAGATACGCAGTATTTT | CASSRRGADTQYF | - | TRBJ2-3 | - | TRBV27
TGTGCCAGCAGTTCGACAGGGACTCTATATGAGCAGTTCTTC | CASSSTGTLYEQFF | - | TRBJ2-1 | - | TRBV6-5
TGCGCCAGCAGGAGGACGGGCGATAGCAATCAGCCCCAGCATTTT | CASRRTGDSNQPQHF | - | TRBJ1-5 | medium-sized | TRBV10-1
TGTGCCAGCAAGGGGAGGGTTTCGGAGACCCAGTACTTC | CASKGRVSETQYF | TRBD2 | TRBJ2-5 | - | TRBV6-1
TGTGCCAGCAGTTACTCGAGAGGGGGAGATACGCAGTATTTT | CASSYSRGGDTQYF | - | TRBJ2-3 | once | TRBV6-5
TGTGCCAGCAGTTCACCTATCCGGGACATTAACAATGAGCAGTTCTTC | CASSSPIRDINNEQFF | - | TRBJ2-1 | - | TRBV28
TGTGCCAGCTCCCCGAGGCCCGGGACTAGCGGGAGGAACCAAGAGACCCAGTACTTC | CASSPRPGTSGRNQETQYF | TRBD2 | TRBJ2-5 | - | TRBV18
TGTGCCAGCAGCTTAGAAGGGGGCGCAAACAATGAGCAGTTCTTC | CASSLEGGANNEQFF | TRBD1 | TRBJ2-1 | - | TRBV7-2
TGTGCCAGCAGTTACGGGACAGGGGCAACCTACGAGCAGTACTTC | CASSYGTGATYEQYF | TRBD1 | TRBJ2-7 | - | TRBV6-6
TGTGCCAGCAGTTTGAAACAGGGGGCATCCTACGAGCAGTACTTC | CASSLKQGASYEQYF | TRBD1 | TRBJ2-7 | - | TRBV27
TGTGCCAGCAGCTCCAACGTCGGGGGAAACACCATATATTTT | CASSSNVGGNTIYF | - | TRBJ1-3 | - | TRBV5-4
TGTGCCACCAGCAGAGAGCAGGGAAACAATCAGCCCCAGCATTTT | CATSREQGNNQPQHF | - | TRBJ1-5 | - | TRBV15
TGCGCCAGCAGCCCCGCCGGGACAGGGGCCTACGAGCAGTACTTC | CASSPAGTGAYEQYF | TRBD1 | TRBJ2-7 | - | TRBV5-1
TGTGCCAGCATCCCCCGGGGGGGCTACGAGCAGTACTTC | CASIPRGGYEQYF | TRBD2 | TRBJ2-7 | - | TRBV7-9